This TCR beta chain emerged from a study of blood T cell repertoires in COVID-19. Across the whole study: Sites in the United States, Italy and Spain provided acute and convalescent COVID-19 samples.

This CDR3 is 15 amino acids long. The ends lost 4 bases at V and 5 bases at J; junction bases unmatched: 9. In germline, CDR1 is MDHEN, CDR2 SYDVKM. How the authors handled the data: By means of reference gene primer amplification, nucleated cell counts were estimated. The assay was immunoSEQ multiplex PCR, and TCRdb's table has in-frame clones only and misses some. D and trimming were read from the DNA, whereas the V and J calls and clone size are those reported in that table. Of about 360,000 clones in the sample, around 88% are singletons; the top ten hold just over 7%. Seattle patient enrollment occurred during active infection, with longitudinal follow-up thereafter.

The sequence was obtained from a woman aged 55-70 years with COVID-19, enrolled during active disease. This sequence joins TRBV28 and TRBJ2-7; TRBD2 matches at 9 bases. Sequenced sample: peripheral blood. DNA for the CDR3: TGTGCCAGCAGTTCCCCGGGCGGGGGGGCCGACGAGCAGTACTTC. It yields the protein CASSSPGGGADEQYF.